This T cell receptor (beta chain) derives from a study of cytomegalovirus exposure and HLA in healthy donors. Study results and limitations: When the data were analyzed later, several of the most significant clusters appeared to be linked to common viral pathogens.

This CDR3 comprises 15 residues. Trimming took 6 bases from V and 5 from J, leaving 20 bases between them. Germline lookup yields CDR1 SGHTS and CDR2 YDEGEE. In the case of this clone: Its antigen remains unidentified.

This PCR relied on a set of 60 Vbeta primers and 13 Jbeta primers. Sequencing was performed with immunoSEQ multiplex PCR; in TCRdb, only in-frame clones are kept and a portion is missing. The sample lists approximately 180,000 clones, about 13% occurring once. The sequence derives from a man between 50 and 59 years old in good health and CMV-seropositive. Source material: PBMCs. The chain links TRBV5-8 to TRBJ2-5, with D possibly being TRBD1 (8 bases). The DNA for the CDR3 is TGTGCCAGCAAACGGGACAGGATCGGGGGGGAGACCCAGTACTTC. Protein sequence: CASKRDRIGGETQYF. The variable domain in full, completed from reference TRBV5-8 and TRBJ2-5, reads EAGVTQSPTHLIKTRGQQATLRCSPISGHTSVYWYQQALGLGLQFLLWYDEGEERNRGNFPPRFSGRQFPNYSSELNVNALELEDSALYLCASKRDRIGGETQYFGPGTRLLVL.